These 26 T cell receptor beta chains originate from one sample sequenced in a study of blood T cells in healthy people across ages. Next came a second PCR, run for about 6 to 11 cycles, which used a sample-barcoded 5' primer along with a J-beta primer mix. TCRdb reprocessed the 5' RACE reads via MiXCR and lists one record per CDR3 protein. This sample has approximately 800,000 distinct CDR3 sequences, with 56% found just once. The material sequenced was blood. The receptor set was obtained from a man between 40 and 49 years old in good health.

The chain combines TRBV29-1 with TRBJ1-4, with D possibly matching TRBD1 (5 bases). The V gene's germline CDR1 is SQVTM and CDR2 ANQGSEA. This CDR3 has 14 residues. V lost 5 bases and J 7 bases, leaving 17 bases between the germline ends. The CDR3, as DNA: TGCAGCGTTTTCTTAGGCCATCAGGGTGAAAAACTGTTTTTT. Translated, it gives CSVFLGHQGEKLFF.

The V and J genes are TRBV20-1 and TRBJ2-1, with D unclear. Germline CDR1 reads DFQATT; CDR2 reads SNEGSKA (reference sequence). Trimming took 0 bases from V and 0 from J, leaving 12 bases between them. The length of the CDR3 is 16 residues. The CDR3 DNA reads as TGCAGTGCTAGAGATAAGCCCACCAGCTCCTACAATGAGCAGTTCTTC. This codes for CSARDKPTSSYNEQFF.

The V gene is TRBV7-9, the J gene TRBJ1-1; 7 positions match TRBD1. The CDR3 consists of 14 residues. In germline, CDR1 is SEHNR, CDR2 FQNEAQ (reference sequence). Unmatched junction bases numbered 4, after V lost 3 bases and J lost 3 bases. The CDR3 nucleotides are TGTGCCAGCAGCTTTTTCCAGGGGGACACTGAAGCTTTCTTT. This sequence encodes CASSFFQGDTEAFF.

CDR3 in amino acids: CKTSGGAASSNEQFF. The CDR3 DNA follows: TGCAAGACTAGCGGGGGGGCCGCAAGTTCTAATGAGCAGTTCTTC. V usage is TRBV20-1 and J usage is TRBJ2-1; the match to TRBD2 covers 14 bases. CDR1 is DFQATT and CDR2 is SNEGSKA in the germline V gene (reference sequence). The CDR3 covers 15 residues.

This rearrangement joins TRBV27 to TRBJ1-6; 8 bases fit TRBD1. The J segment lost 7 bases and the V segment lost 4 bases, leaving 9 bases of the junction unmatched. CDR3 size: 16 residues. Per germline, CDR1 MNHEY and CDR2 SMNVEV (reference sequence). In DNA, the CDR3 is TGTGCCAGCAGTTGGGCGACAGGGGAAGGGAATTCACCCCTCCACTTT. Protein product: CASSWATGEGNSPLHF.

V usage is TRBV7-8 and J usage is TRBJ2-7; D not certain. The CDR3 loop spans 12 amino acids. V lost 5 bases and J lost 9, with 14 bases in between. Per the germline V gene, CDR1 is SGHVS and CDR2 is FQNEAQ. CDR3 in DNA: TGTGCCAGCAGCCCCGGATCGGGCGGGCAGTACTTC. Translating it yields CASSPGSGGQYF.

J is TRBJ2-3 and V is TRBV7-2; D is possibly TRBD2 (7 bases). The CDR3 covers 13 residues. Germline CDR1 reads SGHTA; CDR2 reads FQGNSA. Trimming pared 3 bases from V and 9 bases from J, leaving 13 bases between. The CDR3 nucleotides are TGTGCCAGCAGCTTTCGGGGGGCGGGAACGCAGTATTTT. It translates to CASSFRGAGTQYF.

A note on this clonotype: A read error may account for a junction end that differs from germline. The rearrangement joins TRBV29-1 to TRBJ2-5, with TRBD1 identical over 8 bases. Germline V gene data show CDR1 as SQVTM and CDR2 as ANQGSEA. The CDR3 length is 13 residues. This chain's CDR3 is CSLDRGAQETQYF. The DNA of the CDR3 is TGCAGCCTTGACAGGGGAGCCCAAGAGACCCAGTACTTC.

This clonotype was observed a handful of times. This chain uses TRBV5-1 with TRBJ2-6; D might be TRBD1 (5 bases). The germline CDR1 and CDR2 sequences are SGHRS and YFSETQ. The CDR3 is 19 amino acids. Trimming cost V 0 bases and J 0 bases, with 16 bases left between them. The DNA of the CDR3 is TGCGCCAGCAGCTTGGCCGTGATAGGGGTGAGCTCTGGGGCCAACGTCCTGACTTTC. As protein: CASSLAVIGVSSGANVLTF.

V usage is TRBV28 and J usage is TRBJ2-1; 7 positions agree with TRBD1. Trimming removed 5 bases from V and 15 bases from J; junction bases left unmatched: 7. The CDR3 consists of 11 residues. Germline assignment: CDR1 MDHEN and CDR2 SYDVKM. The CDR3 coding sequence is TGTGCCAGCAGTCTCACAGGGGTTAGGTTCTTC. Its translation is CASSLTGVRFF.

The chain couples TRBV28 to TRBJ2-3; weak D call: TRBD2 (6 bases). Germline loops: CDR1 MDHEN, CDR2 SYDVKM. This CDR3 is built from 14 residues. Trimming shortened V by 10 bases and J by 3 bases, and 17 bases separated the two germline ends. The CDR3 region is CATKGSGLTDTQYF. DNA of the CDR3: TGTGCCACCAAAGGGAGCGGGTTGACAGATACGCAGTATTTT.

V and J are TRBV5-1 and TRBJ2-7, with a possible D match to TRBD2 (6 bases). CDR1 is SGHRS and CDR2 is YFSETQ in the germline V gene. This CDR3 has 14 residues. Trimming cost V 4 bases and J 2 bases, with 13 bases left between them. Here the CDR3 reads CASSGGTRAYEQYF. CDR3 coding DNA: TGCGCCAGCAGCGGGGGGACCCGAGCCTACGAGCAGTACTTC. The whole variable domain, filled in from reference TRBV5-1 and TRBJ2-7, reads KAGVTQTPRYLIKTRGQQVTLSCSPISGHRSVSWYQQTPGQGLQFLFEYFSETQRNKGNFPGRFSGRQFSNSRSEMNVSTLELGDSALYLCASSGGTRAYEQYFGPGTRLTVT.

This clonotype was seen only a few times. CDR3 DNA: TGTGCCAGCAGCTTGGGACGGGGAGCGTCCCCTGGGGCCAACGTCCTGACTTTC. The encoded protein is CASSLGRGASPGANVLTF. The chain has TRBV7-9 and TRBJ2-6; either TRBD1 or TRBD2 may fit D (5 bases each). The CDR3 is made up of 18 amino acids. Germline CDR1 SEHNR, CDR2 FQNEAQ (reference sequence). V was trimmed by 3 bases and J by 2 bases, leaving 17 bases between them.

The rearrangement joins TRBV7-9 to TRBJ1-2, with 7 bases lining up with TRBD1. The J segment lost 4 bases and the V segment lost 5 bases, leaving 10 bases of the junction unmatched. The CDR3 sequence is 15 residues long. CDR1 SEHNR and CDR2 FQNEAQ come from the germline V gene (reference sequence). The CDR3 spells CASSLGTARFYGYTF. CDR3 sequence (DNA): TGTGCCAGCAGCCTGGGGACAGCAAGATTCTATGGCTACACCTTC.

Concerning this clonotype itself: Its ends do not fully match the called genes, so a read error is possible. The chain joins TRBV12-3 or TRBV12-4 to TRBJ2-1; 8 bases agree with TRBD1. There are 15 residues in the CDR3. The CDR3 sequence is CTSSLLGQGSNEQFF. The DNA for the CDR3 is TGTACCAGCAGTTTACTTGGACAGGGAAGCAATGAGCAGTTCTTC.

This sequence joins TRBV2 and TRBJ2-5, with 9 bases lining up with TRBD2. V dropped 5 bases and J dropped 11; count of bases not matched to a gene: 21. Germline V gene lookup returns CDR1 SNHLY and CDR2 FYNNEI. The CDR3 has 17 residues. CDR3 loop: CASSLTRDSGRRNEQYF. CDR3 in DNA: TGTGCCAGCAGTCTTACCCGGGACAGCGGGAGGAGGAATGAGCAGTACTTC.

The chain uses TRBV7-3 and TRBJ2-7; 11 positions match TRBD2. The junction had 11 bases not matched to a gene; V was cut back by 3 bases and J by 7 bases. The germline CDR1 and CDR2 sequences are SGHTA and FQGTGA. The CDR3 is 16 residues long. The CDR3 protein is CASSLGLAVSYNEQYF. The DNA for the CDR3 is TGTGCCAGCAGCTTGGGACTAGCGGTCTCCTACAATGAGCAGTACTTC.

The J gene is TRBJ2-7, the V gene TRBV6-5; no firm D call. Germline V gene sequence: CDR1 MNHEY, CDR2 SVGAGI. This CDR3 contains 13 residues. Trimming cost V 6 bases and J 4 bases, with 13 bases left between them. CDR3 coding DNA: TGTGCCAGCAGCCCTCCCCTTAATTACGAGCAGTACTTC. Its protein is CASSPPLNYEQYF.

This chain uses TRBV28 with TRBJ2-1; 11 bases line up with TRBD2. This CDR3 spans 18 amino acids. The germline V gene encodes CDR1 MDHEN and CDR2 SYDVKM. V was pared by 1 base and J by 6 bases, with 11 bases of the junction left unmatched. CDR3: CASSLSPSTSGRRNEQFF. CDR3 bases: TGTGCCAGCAGTTTATCTCCCTCCACTAGCGGGAGACGCAATGAGCAGTTCTTC.

In the case of this clonotype: Given a much more abundant clone one base away, this may be a read error. J is TRBJ2-7 and V is TRBV28, with a tentative D call TRBD2 (6 bases). The CDR3 extends over 16 amino acids. CDR1 and CDR2 (germline): MDHEN, SYDVKM. The CDR3 is CASSLYGGSSSGERYF. The CDR3 DNA is TGTGCCAGCAGTTTATATGGGGGGTCTAGTTCTGGCGAGCGGTACTTC.

Points on this clonotype: An end of the junction differs from the germline gene, which may be a read error. This rearrangement joins TRBV4-2 to TRBJ2-3; D possibly corresponds to TRBD1 (6 bases). The CDR3 runs 16 residues. The V gene's germline CDR1 is LGHNA and CDR2 YNFKEQ. This chain's CDR3 is CASGQGTDKDTDTQYF. Written as DNA, the CDR3 is TGTGCCAGCGGCCAGGGGACGGACAAAGACACAGATACGCAGTATTTT.

The chain employs TRBV20-1 and TRBJ1-2, with D possibly TRBD1 on 5 matching bases. The ends were cut back, 3 bases at V and 7 bases at J, with 15 bases in the middle. This CDR3 is 13 amino acids long. Germline CDR1 and CDR2: DFQATT and SNEGSKA (reference sequence). CDR3 in amino acids: CSASLLTVAGYTF. In DNA, the CDR3 is TGCAGTGCTAGCTTACTGACAGTTGCTGGCTACACCTTC.

The chain carries TRBV12-3 or TRBV12-4 and TRBJ2-1; D is perhaps TRBD2 (5 bases). The CDR3 has 12 amino acids. V lost 3 bases, J lost 8 bases, and 8 bases lay in between. CDR3 region: CASSFRGYEQFF. The DNA of the CDR3 is TGTGCCAGCAGTTTTCGAGGGTATGAGCAGTTCTTC.

This clonotype appeared a single time. The chain uses TRBV4-3 and TRBJ2-1; 7 nucleotides line up with TRBD2. Germline V lookup: CDR1 LGHNA, CDR2 YSLEER. V shed 1 base, J shed 15 bases, and the junction held 12 bases outside the gene matches. This CDR3 has 14 amino acids. Here the CDR3 reads CASSQGLGEGGRFF. Here the CDR3 DNA reads TGCGCCAGCAGCCAAGGATTGGGCGAGGGAGGGCGGTTCTTC.

The chain links TRBV27 to TRBJ2-7; D remains unclear. Germline V CDR1 and CDR2: MNHEY, SMNVEV (reference sequence). The CDR3 spans 14 residues. V lost 2 bases and J 2 bases, leaving 10 bases between the germline ends. This CDR3 is CASSLGTPAYEQYF. The CDR3 region has the DNA TGTGCCAGCAGTTTAGGAACTCCCGCCTACGAGCAGTACTTC.

This chain connects TRBV5-1 to TRBJ2-7, with 10 bases identical to TRBD2. The length of the CDR3 is 16 residues. V lost 4 bases and J lost 7; bases outside the gene matches: 14. CDR1 SGHRS and CDR2 YFSETQ come from the germline V gene. Written as DNA, the CDR3 is TGCGCCAGCAGCACTAGCGGGATTTCCAGGGCCTTAGAGCAGTACTTC. This encodes CASSTSGISRALEQYF.